The 13 T cell receptor beta chains reported below all come from one sample, sequenced in a study of blood T cell repertoires in COVID-19. TCRdb's table, derived via immunoSEQ multiplex PCR, lists solely in-frame clones and lacks some. Of 250,000 to 350,000 clones listed, approximately 89% are singletons. The sequenced material came from peripheral blood. The receptors stem from a woman aged 55-70 years with acute or convalescent COVID-19.

The chain is built from TRBV6-2 or TRBV6-3 and TRBJ2-7; D possibly corresponds to TRBD1 (7 bases). V gave up 2 bases and J gave up 7 bases, with 18 bases separating them. This CDR3 comprises 15 residues. CDR1 and CDR2 from the germline V gene are MNHEY and SVGEGT. The CDR3 bases are TGTGCCAGCAGTTACCCGGGGGACAGCTCCGGAGAGCAGTACTTC. This translates into CASSYPGDSSGEQYF.

The chain couples TRBV5-8 to TRBJ2-3; D is undetermined. This CDR3 comprises 14 residues. Per germline, CDR1 SGHTS and CDR2 YDEGEE. Trimming shortened V by 1 base and J by 0 bases, and 6 bases separated the two germline ends. CDR3 residues: CASSLTASTDTQYF. In DNA form, the CDR3 reads TGTGCCAGCAGCTTGACAGCTAGCACAGATACGCAGTATTTT.

The chain has TRBV9 and TRBJ1-2; D is perhaps TRBD1 (5 bases). CDR1 is SGDLS, CDR2 YYNGEE, per germline. The V and J ends lost 0 bases and 3 bases respectively, with 12 bases between them. There are 15 residues in the CDR3. Here the CDR3 DNA reads TGTGCCAGCAGCGTAGGGGCAGGGTTAGACTATGGCTACACCTTC. Translation: CASSVGAGLDYGYTF.

This clone was seen a handful of times. CDR3 amino acids: CALDRHRANYGYTF. CDR3 nucleotides: TGTGCCTTGGACCGTCACAGGGCTAACTATGGCTACACCTTC. V usage is TRBV30 and J usage is TRBJ1-2; a possible D gene is TRBD1 (6 bases). The CDR3 runs 14 residues. The V end lost 7 bases, the J end lost 0 bases, and 15 bases lay between the germline ends. Germline CDR1 and CDR2: GTSNPN and SVGIG (reference sequence).

The chain uses TRBV6-4 and TRBJ2-2, with 8 nucleotides matching TRBD1. Germline CDR1 reads MRHNA; CDR2 reads SNTAGT. This CDR3 has 18 amino acids. J gave up 5 bases and V 3 bases, and 14 bases lay outside the gene matches. The CDR3 here is CASSELGTGWTRTGELFF. For the CDR3, the DNA is TGTGCCAGCAGTGAACTTGGGACAGGATGGACGAGGACCGGGGAGCTGTTTTTT.

CDR3 nucleotides: TGTGCCAGCAGCCAAGTGCGCAGGGGGCAAAACTATGGCTACACCTTC. It translates to CASSQVRRGQNYGYTF. The rearrangement joins TRBV3-1 (or the pseudogene TRBV3-2) to TRBJ1-2; 8 bases map to TRBD1. Trimming at V came to 1 base and at J to 2 bases, leaving 6 bases not matched to a gene. The CDR3 totals 16 residues. Germline V gene lookup returns CDR1 LGHDT and CDR2 YNNKEL (reference sequence).

The V call is TRBV4-1, the J call TRBJ1-2; 9 bases align to TRBD1. In germline, CDR1 is MGHRA, CDR2 YSYEKL. The V and J ends lost 3 bases and 7 bases, in that order; junction bases with no gene match: 15. This CDR3 contains 17 residues. The CDR3 sequence: CASSHLGRDRERSGYTF. DNA for the CDR3: TGCGCCAGCAGCCACCTAGGCCGGGACAGGGAGCGGAGTGGCTACACCTTC.

V gene TRBV5-4 combines with J gene TRBJ1-4; weak D call: TRBD1 (6 bases). This CDR3 comprises 17 residues. V dropped 6 bases and J dropped 0 bases, with 18 bases sitting between them. CDR1 is SGHNT and CDR2 is YYREEE in the germline V gene (reference sequence). Written as DNA, the CDR3 is TGTGCCAGCAAACCCTCGCCGGGACAATCAACTAATGAAAAACTGTTTTTT. This sequence encodes CASKPSPGQSTNEKLFF.

The chain employs TRBV7-3 and TRBJ2-3; 9 bases align to TRBD1. This CDR3 has 15 residues. V trimming: 6 bases; J trimming: 2 bases; junction bases outside the gene matches: 6. The germline V gene encodes CDR1 SGHTA and CDR2 FQGTGA. The CDR3 DNA reads TGTGCCAGCAGTTCCGGGACAGGGACCACAGATACGCAGTATTTT. Its protein is CASSSGTGTTDTQYF.

This clone was counted a single time. The chain combines TRBV18 with TRBJ2-3, with 7 bases identical to TRBD2. Losses at the gene ends were 3 bases for V and 6 bases for J; bases not matched to a gene: 24. Germline CDR1 and CDR2: KGHSH and LQKENI. The CDR3 loop spans 20 amino acids. The CDR3 coding sequence is TGTGCCAGCTCACCGCGGCCATCGGGGGAGGGAGCGGGAAGTCCGGATACGCAGTATTTT. Translating it yields CASSPRPSGEGAGSPDTQYF.

V gene TRBV7-3 combines with J gene TRBJ2-1; 12 positions agree with TRBD2. Trimming cost V 4 bases and J 4 bases; bases outside gene matches: 5. This CDR3 comprises 16 residues. Germline V gene data show CDR1 as SGHTA and CDR2 as FQGTGA. As DNA, the CDR3 is TGTGCCAGCAGCTCCACTAGCGGGGGGTCGTACAATGAGCAGTTCTTC. Translation gives CASSSTSGGSYNEQFF.

The DNA for the CDR3 is TGCGCCAGCAGCAGAGACAGGGGCCGTAACTATGGCTACACCTTC. It translates to CASSRDRGRNYGYTF. This chain connects TRBV5-1 to TRBJ1-2; 8 bases are shared with TRBD1. The CDR3 contains 15 residues. Germline V gives CDR1 SGHRS, CDR2 YFSETQ. Trimming removed 4 bases from V and 1 base from J; junction bases left unmatched: 6.

V usage is TRBV7-9 and J usage is TRBJ1-3, with 8 bases fitting TRBD1. V dropped 5 bases and J dropped 2; count of bases not matched to a gene: 2. Germline CDR1 reads SEHNR; CDR2 reads FQNEAQ (reference sequence). The CDR3 extends over 14 amino acids. The DNA of the CDR3 is TGTGCCAGCAGCCCACAGGGGGCTGGAAACACCATATATTTT. Translating gives CASSPQGAGNTIYF.